The clone carrying this TCR beta chain was seen more than once but under ten times. What it binds is not known. The sample is drawn from a study of blood T cells in healthy people across ages. Alongside a J-beta primer mix, a sample-barcoded 5' primer served in a second PCR lasting roughly 7 to 11 cycles. Every cDNA molecule carried a tag from a template-switch adaptor bearing 12 random nucleotides. TCRdb independently ran MiXCR on the 5' RACE reads; one entry per CDR3 protein. The data contain over 600,000 distinct CDR3 sequences, 56% of them singletons. General study results and limits: Getting older went along with TCR beta diversity per million T cells dropping roughly linearly.

Input material: blood. This TCR came from a man between 40 and 49 years old in good health.

The CDR3 loop is CSATILDYEQYF. The DNA for the CDR3 is TGCAGTGCTACCATCTTGGATTACGAGCAGTACTTC. The chain carries TRBV20-1 and TRBJ2-5; D is unclear. The end of the DNA fits TRBJ2-7 better, so the J call may be wrong. Germline CDR1 and CDR2: DFQATT and SNEGSKA (reference sequence). CDR3 size: 12 residues.